This T cell receptor beta chain was sequenced in a study of CD8+ T cells in alopecia areata (dated by TCRdb to 2017 to 2018). Study-wide context: Skin from C3H/HeJ donors aged about 6-12 months with spontaneous alopecia was grafted onto female C3H/HeJ recipients aged about 7-10 weeks. The RNA source kit depended on sample type: the PAXgene miRNA kit for fixed scalp, the miRNeasy kit for PBMCs, and the RNeasy kit for mouse skin. High-throughput TCRbeta sequencing was used to examine T cell clonal expansion in alopecia areata in both the C3H/HeJ mouse model and human patients. In humans, TCRbeta sequencing was performed on scalp tissue and on sorted CD4+ and CD8+ peripheral blood T cells from healthy controls and from patients with patchy or totalis/universalis alopecia areata. Clonality in the scalp was compared among normal scalp (n=4), patchy alopecia areata scalp (n=8), and alopecia totalis/universalis scalp (n=8). Amplification of TCRbeta CDR3 regions was done by immunoSEQ multiplex PCR using 35 Vbeta forward primers and 13 Jbeta reverse primers.

Library preparation was by the immunoSEQ multiplex PCR assay. To provide template for TCR sequencing, every sample had RNA extracted and reverse transcribed into cDNA. First-strand cDNA was synthesized using SuperScript III with a 2:1 mix of oligo-dT and random hexamers. Amplification bias was assessed with a synthetic immune receptor repertoire, and residual bias was removed computationally. Sequencing of the libraries was done on Illumina HiSeq with 60 bp reads that cover the CDR3, reading from J toward V. Regarding the original processing steps: After raw reads were preprocessed to remove errors, the CDR3 was defined following IMGT conventions as running from the conserved cysteine to phenylalanine. To get clonality, Shannon entropy was normalized by log2 of the number of productive unique TCRs and the result was subtracted from 1. Whether each scalp clone was CD4 or CD8 was inferred by checking scalp TCRbeta sequences against the CD4 and CD8 repertoires from sorted blood. The immuneACCESS repertoire file appears here via TCRdb, limited to in-frame rearrangements. These files lack a portion of the clones; in checked studies, under half of the deficit traces to unresolved V genes, and the cause of the others is not known. The V and J calls and clone size come from that table; D and trimming were worked out from the DNA. This sample is represented by around 300,000 clones, with no singletons among them. 1.2% of the sample is taken by the ten largest.

The germline V gene (reference sequence) yields NSQYPW for CDR1 and LRSPGD for CDR2. Taken from cysteine to phenylalanine, the CDR3 has 14 residues. The DNA shown is the part of the CDR3 that was read: 30 bases, in frame from base 1. Overall study results and their limits: Unlike mouse skin, which is dominated by gammadelta T cells, normal human skin has resident alphabeta T cells that are also sequenced, and this complicates analysis of the scalp TCR repertoire. Shared TCR sequences between patients were less evident than in mice, which may be partly attributable to HLA diversity in the patient population. Higher clonality and more expanded CD8+ clones were observed in lesional scalp than in normal scalp, particularly in alopecia totalis/universalis, a finding suggestive of antigenic drive.

This clone was counted only a few times. Its antigen target is currently unknown. This receptor came from a mouse, so its gene names and germline sequences are mouse ones too. Read data end 4 residues before the CDR3 end; the end is taken from the germline J gene. Cells from pooled mouse cutaneous lymph nodes were stained for CD4, CD8alpha, NKG2D, NKG2ACE and other markers and then sorted on a BD Influx. The sample comprised CD4+ T cells sorted from a lymph node. This receptor was taken from a C3H/HeJ mouse with alopecia areata. Mice belonging to this strain carry MHC haplotype H2-k. The chain is encoded by TRBV1 joined to TRBJ2-3; TRBD1 agrees with 10 junctional bases. CDR3 DNA (partial): TGCACCTGCAGTGGGGGGACAGGGGAAGAA. It translates to CTCSGGTGEE. The full CDR3 is CTCSGGTGEETLYF.